The T cell receptor beta chain under discussion was sequenced for a study of T-cell memory formation after mild COVID-19 (dated by TCRdb to about 2021). In the study overall: TCR sequence clusters from the two donors were found to be largely donor specific. Two young, previously healthy adult volunteers, one female and one male, were included in the cohort. Longitudinal TCRalpha and TCRbeta repertoire sequencing tracked T-cell clones expanding and contracting after mild COVID-19 in a couple of donors.

This clonotype was recorded at least ten times. Its recognized antigen is unknown. No much larger clone exists at a distance of one base, and base qualities are not known. Summary of the overall study and its limitations: Balanced CD4/CD8 phenotypes were observed for clones contracting from day 15 to 85, whereas a bias towards CD4+ was observed for a second wave of clones expanding from day 15 to 37. The study covered only a couple of mild cases, and larger cohorts including severe cases with pre-infection samples were considered necessary. The second-wave clones that peaked on day 37 were not confirmed to be SARS-CoV-2 specific. Some responding clones were detected in pre-infection memory, which suggested that pre-existing cross-reactive memory T cells had joined the SARS-CoV-2 response. Contracting CD4+ clones appeared mostly in the CM and EM memory subsets, whereas CD8+ clones were enriched in EMRA.

Ficoll-Paque density gradient centrifugation was the method used to isolate PBMCs. The CDR3 has 16 amino acids, counting the end cysteine and phenylalanine. The kept DNA is CDR3 alone, 48 bases in frame from the first base. CDR1 and CDR2 (SGHRS, YFSETQ) derive from the germline V gene. Trimming at the junction amounts to 4 bases on V and 0 bases on J, and the germline ends lie 17 bases apart. The reads were generated on an Illumina NovaSeq 6000. Using 5'RACE with constant-segment primers, TCRalpha and TCRbeta cDNA libraries were constructed, with sample barcodes and unique molecular identifiers added in the process. RNA was extracted from every sample with Trizol reagent. Libraries were amplified in two PCR steps, with a second sample barcode and Illumina TruSeq adapters added in the second step. Libraries were sequenced on an Illumina NovaSeq with 2 x 150 bp paired-end reads. As for the authors' bioinformatics: Reads were demultiplexed and collapsed into UMI-guided consensus sequences with migec v1.2.7. Using mixcr v2.1.11, the UMI consensuses were aligned to TRA and TRB V and J templates and assembled into clonotypes. Clonotypes were classified as expanded or contracted when called significant by both edgeR and NoisET, with noise models trained on biological replicates. For edgeR calls, the thresholds were a false discovery rate-adjusted p below 0.01 and a log2 fold-change of 1. As an exploratory analysis of dynamics, max-normalized trajectories of the 1000 most abundant clonotypes were examined with PCA combined with hierarchical clustering. Separately sequenced CD4+ and CD8+ repertoires were used to assign the CD4 or CD8 phenotype of responding clones. In-frame beta chains were kept once TCRdb had trimmed the public reads at Q25 with fastp and called clones with MiXCR. Entries are consolidated by CDR3 protein sequence, retaining the most common genes and DNA. These V and J calls rely on TCRdb rather than the paper's analysis. Present in this sample are around 160,000 distinct CDR3 sequences, around 10% of which were seen just once. The top ten constitute 3.8% of the sample.

The V and J genes are TRBV5-1 and TRBJ2-7; TRBD2 is a weak D gene call, 6 bases matching. This clonotype was sampled from a man aged 18 to 29 who had mild COVID-19 (a few samples of this study predate the infection). The sample titles of this study are shuffled in the database, so cell type and time point are left out; the donor was told from shared clones. Sequenced: PBMCs or a T cell subset sorted from them (not recorded which). The CDR3 reads CASSAAGGRGSYEQYF. The nucleotide sequence is given as TGCGCCAGCAGCGCAGCGGGCGGGCGAGGCTCCTACGAGCAGTACTTC.